The present entry profiles one TCR beta chain with its context. No antigen is known for it. The data originate from a study of shared clonotypes between healthy human individuals. Overall study: Three CD4 naive, three CD4 memory, two CD8 naive and one CD8 memory plate were used per donor.

The J segment lost 2 bases and the V segment lost 4 bases, leaving 5 bases of the junction unmatched. CDR3 length equals 15 residues. The germline V gene has CDR1 MGHRA and CDR2 YSYEKL. Adult donors, all healthy and HIV-negative, had no recent acute infections or vaccinations. Once extracted for a subset, genomic DNA was divided evenly among several immunoSEQ plates. The table came from immunoSEQ multiplex PCR; TCRdb's copy has only in-frame clones and leaves some out. The sample carries hundreds of thousands of clones, about 74% recorded once. Study observations and caveats: Memory subsets generally showed lower estimated richness than naive subsets.

This sequence was found in a woman aged 25 to 39 in good health. This chain links TRBV4-1 with TRBJ2-7, with TRBD1 matching 10 bases. Sequencing was done on a sample of memory CD4+ T cells sorted from blood. As to subset: CD45RA-negative fraction. Here the CDR3 reads CASSPTGTGAYEQYF. CDR3 bases: TGCGCCAGCAGCCCAACCGGGACAGGGGCCTACGAGCAGTACTTC.